A single sample is the source of the 6 T cell receptor beta chains below, sequenced in a study of cytomegalovirus exposure and HLA in healthy donors. Libraries were prepared by immunoSEQ multiplex PCR; TCRdb keeps only in-frame clonotypes and omits some of them. The profile shows over 250,000 clones, 70% to 90% of them singletons. Sequenced material: PBMCs. These TCRs come from a woman aged 18-35 years in good health and CMV-seronegative.

The chain joins TRBV19 to TRBJ1-5; D is undetermined. CDR1 is LNHDA and CDR2 is SQIVND in the germline V gene (reference sequence). Trimming took 1 base from V and 11 from J, leaving 18 bases between them. This CDR3 has 15 residues. The DNA for the CDR3 is TGTGCCAGTAGTATAGTCGGGGAGCGAGGAAGCGCCCAGCATTTT. Translated, it gives CASSIVGERGSAQHF. Complete variable domain (other parts from reference TRBV19 and TRBJ1-5): DGGITQSPKYLFRKEGQNVTLSCEQNLNHDAMYWYRQDPGQGLRLIYYSQIVNDFQKGDIAEGYSVSREKKESFPLTVTSAQKNPTAFYLCASSIVGERGSAQHFGDGTRLSIL.

This rearrangement joins TRBV11-3 to TRBJ2-1, with 10 bases identical to TRBD1. The CDR3 runs 17 residues. Germline-derived CDR1 and CDR2 are SGHNT and YENEEA. After removal of 3 bases from V and 8 bases from J, the junction contained 13 bases not matched to a gene. CDR3 protein: CASSFRGPGQGSHEQFF. The DNA for the CDR3 is TGTGCCAGCAGCTTTCGGGGGCCGGGACAGGGGTCCCATGAGCAGTTCTTC.

Here the CDR3 reads CASSYDRGNYGYTF. The DNA for the CDR3 is TGTGCCAGCAGTTACGACAGGGGGAACTATGGCTACACCTTC. The chain joins TRBV6-5 to TRBJ1-2, with 9 bases fitting TRBD1. The V gene end was trimmed by 2 bases and the J gene end by 2 bases; junction bases not matched to a gene: 0. The CDR3 runs to 14 residues. Germline assignment: CDR1 MNHEY and CDR2 SVGAGI.

CDR3 nucleotide sequence: TGCGCCAGCAGCTTGACAGGACCGACCAACGAGCAGTACTTC. This translates into CASSLTGPTNEQYF. The rearrangement links TRBV5-1 to TRBJ2-7; TRBD1 might be the D (5 bases). V was pared by 1 base and J by 5 bases, with 13 bases between. The CDR3 length is 14 residues. Looked up from germline, CDR1 is SGHRS and CDR2 is YFSETQ.

V and J are TRBV5-1 and TRBJ2-3; perhaps TRBD1 as D (5 bases). V was cut by 0 bases and J by 0 bases, with 11 bases left in between. Looked up from germline, CDR1 is SGHRS and CDR2 is YFSETQ. The CDR3 is 16 residues long. The CDR3 is CASSLAQTASTDTQYF. CDR3 nucleotides: TGCGCCAGCAGCTTGGCCCAGACAGCTAGCACAGATACGCAGTATTTT.

This clone was seen only once. The chain employs TRBV18 and TRBJ2-7; 7 nucleotides agree with TRBD1. After removal of 3 bases from V and 0 bases from J, the junction contained 5 bases not matched to a gene. The germline CDR1 and CDR2 sequences are KGHSH and LQKENI. The CDR3 totals 15 residues. This chain's CDR3 is CASSPSRDSSYEQYF. For the CDR3, the DNA is TGTGCCAGCTCACCGAGCCGGGACAGCTCCTACGAGCAGTACTTC.